These 9 T cell receptor beta chains originate from one sample sequenced in a study of PD-1 blockade in classical Hodgkin lymphoma. Noted time point: cycle 4 day 1 (C4D1), after 5 to 7 weeks of nivolumab. Every patient was affected by relapse after autologous stem cell transplantation, while exposure to brentuximab vedotin was not uniform. Out of thawed PBMCs, magnetic negative selection purified CD4+ T cells. TCRdb keeps only in-frame clones here, not all; method: immunoSEQ multiplex PCR. Here the sample spans some 22,000 clones, under 75% being singletons. This material consisted of CD4+ T cells from blood, taken before the fourth cycle of nivolumab. These receptors were obtained from a human donor with classical Hodgkin lymphoma.

The chain recombines TRBV14 with TRBJ2-1; 7 positions match TRBD2. Trimming took 0 bases from V and 5 from J; bases not matched to a gene: 13. The CDR3 totals 18 residues. From germline, CDR1 is SGHDN and CDR2 FVKESK. CDR3 sequence reads: CASSQDSRGIRGDNEQFF. CDR3 in DNA: TGTGCCAGCAGCCAAGACTCTAGGGGCATCCGGGGGGACAATGAGCAGTTCTTC.

This chain connects TRBV2 to TRBJ2-7; D is unresolved. The CDR3 has 10 amino acids. From germline, CDR1 is SNHLY and CDR2 FYNNEI. Trimming removed 1 base from V and 8 bases from J, with 3 bases in between. CDR3: CASSEGQQYF. Written as DNA, the CDR3 is TGTGCCAGCAGTGAAGGGCAGCAGTACTTC.

This clone was picked up a small number of times. The rearrangement uses TRBV5-1 and TRBJ1-6, with D unresolved. The germline V gene encodes CDR1 SGHRS and CDR2 YFSETQ. The germline V and J ends were trimmed by 0 bases and 7 bases, with 8 bases remaining between them. The CDR3 runs 14 residues. CDR3 residues: CASSLGQENSPLHF. The CDR3 DNA follows: TGCGCCAGCAGCTTGGGTCAGGAAAATTCACCCCTCCACTTT.

The gene calls are TRBV19 and TRBJ2-7; D is unclear. In germline, CDR1 is LNHDA, CDR2 SQIVND (reference sequence). The CDR3 runs to 12 residues. The ends were cut back, 5 bases at V and 5 bases at J, with 10 bases in the middle. The CDR3 here is CASSLPPHEQYF. The CDR3 DNA sequence: TGTGCCAGTAGTCTCCCGCCCCACGAGCAGTACTTC.

This sequence joins TRBV11-3 and TRBJ2-5, with a weak D call TRBD2 (6 bases). Looked up from germline, CDR1 is SGHNT and CDR2 is YENEEA. The CDR3 covers 14 residues. V was shortened by 4 bases and J by 1 base, with 10 bases between the two germline ends. CDR3 sequence (DNA): TGTGCCAGCAGCTCCCGGGACTTCCAAGAGACCCAGTACTTC. Translated, it gives CASSSRDFQETQYF.

This clone was recorded a few times. The chain uses TRBV4-1 and TRBJ1-4; no clear D. The CDR3 covers 15 residues. In germline, CDR1 is MGHRA, CDR2 YSYEKL. Deletions cut 0 bases from V and 10 bases from J, with 15 bases between. The DNA for the CDR3 is TGCGCCAGCAGCCAAGATTCATGGACCTCGGGAAAACTGTTTTTT. It translates to CASSQDSWTSGKLFF.

This chain links TRBV27 with TRBJ2-5, with D possibly being TRBD1 (6 bases). This CDR3 contains 16 residues. The germline V gene encodes CDR1 MNHEY and CDR2 SMNVEV (reference sequence). V lost 5 bases and J lost 1, with 17 bases in between. CDR3 amino acids: CASSPLWTDLQETQYF. The CDR3 DNA sequence: TGTGCCAGCAGTCCACTATGGACAGACCTCCAAGAGACCCAGTACTTC.

The V gene is TRBV7-2, the J gene TRBJ1-2, with 7 bases matching TRBD1. The germline gives CDR1 SGHTA, CDR2 FQGNSA. The CDR3 totals 16 residues. V trimming: 3 bases; J trimming: 3 bases; junction bases outside the gene matches: 10. The CDR3 DNA sequence: TGTGCCAGCAGCTTGGGGGGGACAGTTAAACACTATGGCTACACCTTC. Translated: CASSLGGTVKHYGYTF.

The J gene is TRBJ2-3, the V gene TRBV6-1, with 13 bases identical to TRBD2. The CDR3 spans 15 residues. Germline V lookup: CDR1 MNHNS, CDR2 SASEGT. V shed 5 bases, J shed 4 bases, and the junction held 3 bases outside the gene matches. The CDR3 coding sequence is TGTGCCAGCAGTCGACTAGCGGGGGGATCAGATACGCAGTATTTT. It encodes CASSRLAGGSDTQYF.